This T cell receptor beta chain was identified during a study of T cell repertoires and leukemia-associated antigens (dated by TCRdb to 2018 to 2020). Describing the broader study: Per sample, about 5.1 to 7 million read pairs and about 3 to 5.0 million effective reads were obtained, for 16 million or so effective reads in total. Using in vitro peptide stimulation of healthy T cells, the study sought to determine the antigen recognized by a TCR Vbeta21 clone earlier detected in CML patients. The research as a whole found: The four groups showed no significant differences in numbers of Vbeta genes (around 55), Jbeta genes (approximately 15), VDJ rearrangements, or unique CDR3s. The antigen specificity and function of the expanded clones were not directly tested, and further investigation of both was required.

This clonotype showed up just a few times. The specificity of this receptor is unknown. No per-base quality is available; no much larger clone lies one base away. As a first step, CD3+ T cells were rested overnight at less than 3 million cells/mL in RPMI 1640 lacking fetal bovine serum. MACS immunomagnetic beads were used according to the manufacturer's instructions to isolate CD3+ T cells from PBMCs. Sequences DFQATT (CDR1) and SNEGSKA (CDR2) are obtained from the germline V gene (reference sequence). There are 13 amino acids in the CDR3, from cysteine to phenylalanine inclusive. Only CDR3 DNA remains: 39 bases, in frame from the first base. The junction shows trimming of 4 bases on V and 5 bases on J, and the gene matches do not reach 4 bases of it. Total RNA was extracted from the cultured T cells with TRIzol reagent. 5' rapid amplification of cDNA ends (5'RACE) was the method used to amplify TCRbeta libraries from the RNA. Library concentration and integrity were checked with Qubit, an Agilent instrument, and quantitative PCR before sequencing. A commercial service provider sequenced the qualified libraries on Illumina HiSeq or MiSeq. The study's processing was this. TCR sequences in each sample were identified with MiXCR version 1.8.2. For a clone to be considered qualified, a CDR3 longer than four amino acids, an in-frame nucleotide length, and the absence of a stop codon were required. A read containing the complete CDR3 structure was counted as an effective read. RT-PCR with 24 Vbeta primers, GeneScan spectratyping, and Sanger sequencing were used to validate expanded clones. TCRdb trimmed the raw reads at Q25, called clones with MiXCR and kept productive beta chains. Every CDR3 protein is listed once, alongside the most common genes and DNA of its rows. These V and J calls are TCRdb output, not the study's own analysis. The sample records 9,800 or so distinct CDR3 sequences, 40% to 55% of which are singletons. The top ten clones comprise less than 70% of the sample.

The sequence joins TRBV20-1 to TRBJ1-1, with 10 middle bases fitting TRBD1. The sequence was collected from a female donor in good health. Sample: CD3+ T cells sorted from blood and cultured. The DNA reads TGCAGTGCTAACGGACAGGGGGGGACTGAAGCTTTCTTT. Its protein reads: CSANGQGGTEAFF.